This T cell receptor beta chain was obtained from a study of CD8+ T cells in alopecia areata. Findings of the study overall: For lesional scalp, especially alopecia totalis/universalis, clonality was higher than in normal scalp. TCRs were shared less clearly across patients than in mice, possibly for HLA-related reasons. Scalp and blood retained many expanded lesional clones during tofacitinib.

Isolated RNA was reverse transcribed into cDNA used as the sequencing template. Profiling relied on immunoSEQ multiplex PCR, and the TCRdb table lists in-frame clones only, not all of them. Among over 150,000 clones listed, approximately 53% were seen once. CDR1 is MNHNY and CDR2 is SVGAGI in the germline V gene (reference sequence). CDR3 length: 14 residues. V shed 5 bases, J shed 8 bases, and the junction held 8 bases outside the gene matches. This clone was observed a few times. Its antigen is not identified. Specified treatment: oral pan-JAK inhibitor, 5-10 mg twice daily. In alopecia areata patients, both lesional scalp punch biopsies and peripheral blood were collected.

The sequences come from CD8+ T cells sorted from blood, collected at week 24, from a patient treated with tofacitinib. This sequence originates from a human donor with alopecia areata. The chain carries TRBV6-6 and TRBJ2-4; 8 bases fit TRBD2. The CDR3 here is CASSPGTSGDIQYF. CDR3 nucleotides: TGTGCCAGCAGTCCCGGGACTAGTGGAGACATTCAGTACTTC.